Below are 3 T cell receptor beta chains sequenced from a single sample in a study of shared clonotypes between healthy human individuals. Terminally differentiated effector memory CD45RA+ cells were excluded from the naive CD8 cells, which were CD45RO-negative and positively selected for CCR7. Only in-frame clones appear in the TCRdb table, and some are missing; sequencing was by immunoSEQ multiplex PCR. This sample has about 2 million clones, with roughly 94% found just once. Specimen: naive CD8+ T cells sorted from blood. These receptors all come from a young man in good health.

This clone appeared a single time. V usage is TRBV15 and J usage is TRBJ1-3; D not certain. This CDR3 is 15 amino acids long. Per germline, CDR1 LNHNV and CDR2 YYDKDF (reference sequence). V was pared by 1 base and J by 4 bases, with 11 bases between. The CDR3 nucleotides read TGTGCCACCAGCAGAGTACTGGGGAGCGGAAACACCATATATTTT. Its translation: CATSRVLGSGNTIYF.

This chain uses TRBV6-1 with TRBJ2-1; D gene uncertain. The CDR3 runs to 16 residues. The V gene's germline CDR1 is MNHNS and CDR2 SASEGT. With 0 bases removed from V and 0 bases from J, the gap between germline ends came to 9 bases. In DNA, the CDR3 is TGTGCCAGCAGTGAAGCGTACTACTCCTCCTACAATGAGCAGTTCTTC. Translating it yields CASSEAYYSSYNEQFF.

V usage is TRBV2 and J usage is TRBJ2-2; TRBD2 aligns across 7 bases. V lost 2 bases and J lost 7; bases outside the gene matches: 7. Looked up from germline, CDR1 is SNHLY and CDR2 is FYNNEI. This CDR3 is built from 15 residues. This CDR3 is CASSERGEMVGELFF. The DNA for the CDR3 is TGTGCCAGCAGTGAACGGGGGGAAATGGTCGGGGAGCTGTTTTTT. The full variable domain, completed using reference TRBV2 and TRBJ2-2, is EPEVTQTPSHQVTQMGQEVILRCVPISNHLYFYWYRQILGQKVEFLVSFYNNEISEKSEIFDDQFSVERPDGSNFTLKIRSTKLEDSAMYFCASSERGEMVGELFFGEGSRLTVL.